A single T cell receptor beta chain is shown here with its context. The antigen remains unidentified. PCR was performed a second time for about 7 to 12 cycles using a sample-barcoded 5' primer and a J-beta primer mix. MiXCR, run by TCRdb on the 5' RACE reads, gives a single entry per CDR3 protein. The sample shows approximately 940,000 distinct CDR3 sequences, 40% to 60% of them seen only once. This entry is derived from a study of blood T cells in healthy people across ages. Points from the study as a whole: Total diversity from one million sequenced T cells was likely underestimated. Significant beta diversity loss was already apparent by age around 40, declining roughly linearly.

The CDR3 is made up of 12 amino acids. Germline V gene lookup returns CDR1 SGHRS and CDR2 YFSETQ. The chain uses TRBV5-1 and TRBJ2-4; D possibly uses TRBD1 or TRBD2 (6 bases each). The end of the DNA is better explained by TRBJ2-7, so the J call may be wrong. This TCR was sampled from a man younger than 45 in good health. Sample: blood. The CDR3 coding sequence is TGCGCCAGCAGCGACGGGGGCAACGAGCAGTACTTC. It specifies CASSDGGNEQYF.